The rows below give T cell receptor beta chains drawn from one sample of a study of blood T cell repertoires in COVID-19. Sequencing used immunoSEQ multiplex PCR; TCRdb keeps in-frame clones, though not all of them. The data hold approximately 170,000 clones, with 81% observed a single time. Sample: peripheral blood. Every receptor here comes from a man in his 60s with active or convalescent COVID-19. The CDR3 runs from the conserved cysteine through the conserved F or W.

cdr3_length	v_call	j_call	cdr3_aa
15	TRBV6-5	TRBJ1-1	CASTHGQAMNTEAFF
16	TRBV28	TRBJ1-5	CASSPTTGQGIQPQHF
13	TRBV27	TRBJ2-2	CASSFQNTGELFF
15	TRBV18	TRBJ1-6	CASSPQGEMNSPLHF
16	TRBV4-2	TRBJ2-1	CASSQASLGLDNEQFF
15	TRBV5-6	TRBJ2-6	CASSRLAPGANVLTF
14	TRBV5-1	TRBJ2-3	CASSYSDSTDTQYF
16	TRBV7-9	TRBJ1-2	CASSLKTALSNYGYTF
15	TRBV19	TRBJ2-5	CASRTLAGGQETQYF
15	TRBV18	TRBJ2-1	CASSPGLAGDNEQFF
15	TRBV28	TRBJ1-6	CASRTGQGHGLPLHF
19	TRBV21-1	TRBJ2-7	CASSKEGRRLAGYSYEQYF
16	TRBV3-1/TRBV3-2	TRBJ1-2	CASSQTGTDRGAGYTF
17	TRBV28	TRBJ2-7	CASSWGTSGSEVSEQYF
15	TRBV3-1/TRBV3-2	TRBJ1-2	CASSDDTLSSYGYTF
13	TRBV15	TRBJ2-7	CATSRTEQGEQYF
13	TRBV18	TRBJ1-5	CATTRQADQPQHF
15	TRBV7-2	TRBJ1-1	CASSLMAGGNTEAFF
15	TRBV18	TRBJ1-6	CASSAVGRGDSPLHF
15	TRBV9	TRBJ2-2	CASSAGQGNTGELFF
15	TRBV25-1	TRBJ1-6	CASSVSGTGDSPLHF
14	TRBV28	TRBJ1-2	CASSPPQGANGYTF
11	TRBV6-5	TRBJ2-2	CASGRAGELFF
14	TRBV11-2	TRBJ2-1	CASSPPPGSDEQFF